This TCR beta chain is drawn from a study of blood T cell repertoires in COVID-19. Using immunoSEQ multiplex PCR, the repertoire was profiled, and TCRdb retains in-frame clones only, with some absent. The repertoire has about 94,000 clones, roughly 84% of them found once; the top ten carry approximately 6.5%. V was cut by 5 bases and J by 1 base, with 15 bases left in between. This CDR3 contains 15 residues. Germline V gene data show CDR1 as SGHTA and CDR2 as FQGNSA. The sample taken for sequencing was peripheral blood. This sequence originates from a man aged 55-75 years with acute or convalescent COVID-19. The chain uses TRBV7-2 and TRBJ2-7; the D call may be TRBD1 or TRBD2 (6 bases each). The CDR3 DNA is TGTGCCAGCAGCGTAGGGGGTGCGGGGTCCTACGAGCAGTACTTC. Translating it yields CASSVGGAGSYEQYF.